These T cell receptor beta chains were read from a single sample in a study of OX40 agonist ivuxolimab in advanced cancers. The assay was immunoSEQ multiplex PCR, and TCRdb's table has in-frame clones only and misses some. The sample consists of about 17,000 clones, roughly 72% of them appearing once. Sequenced here: CD4+ or CD8+ T cells sorted from blood, sampled in a trial of the OX40 agonist ivuxolimab. The receptors stem from an adult with an advanced solid tumor such as melanoma, head and neck, liver or kidney cancer. The CDR3 runs from the conserved cysteine through the conserved F or W. Fields, in order: clone size, D gene, J gene, V gene, CDR3 protein, CDR3 DNA. D genes are given only for firm matches. Clone sizes are given selectively: once, few, many, or a class where the clone is expanded.

. | TRBD1 | TRBJ2-1 | TRBV25-1 | CASSDPSTGASYNEQFF | TGTGCCAGCAGTGATCCTTCCACAGGGGCCTCCTACAATGAGCAGTTCTTC
. | TRBD1 | TRBJ1-1 | TRBV23-1 | CARQGAGTEAFF | TGCGCCAGACAGGGGGCGGGCACTGAAGCTTTCTTT
. | . | TRBJ2-5 | TRBV7-8 | CASSSPPLETQYF | TGTGCCAGCAGCAGCCCCCCTCTAGAGACCCAGTACTTC
. | . | TRBJ2-7 | TRBV4-1 | CASSRTATYEQYF | TGCGCCAGCAGCCGGACAGCAACCTACGAGCAGTACTTC
. | . | TRBJ2-7 | TRBV6-6 | CASTDSRDPSYEQYF | TGTGCCAGCACCGACAGCCGGGACCCATCCTACGAGCAGTACTTC
few | . | TRBJ2-1 | TRBV28 | CASSLYGYSRDEQFF | TGTGCCAGCAGTTTATATGGTTACAGTAGGGATGAGCAGTTCTTC
. | TRBD1 | TRBJ2-3 | TRBV28 | CASSDRGSTDTQYF | TGTGCCAGCAGTGACAGGGGGAGCACAGATACGCAGTATTTT
. | TRBD1 | TRBJ2-7 | TRBV5-1 | CASRRAPGTGTGEQYF | TGCGCCAGCAGGAGGGCCCCCGGGACAGGGACGGGAGAGCAGTACTTC
once | TRBD1 | TRBJ1-4 | TRBV28 | CASSAYRGGVDEKLFF | TGTGCCAGCAGCGCCTACAGGGGGGGGGTCGATGAAAAACTGTTTTTT
few | TRBD1 | TRBJ1-5 | TRBV25-1 | CASSPDRDEPQHF | TGTGCCAGCAGCCCCGACAGGGATGAGCCCCAGCATTTT
. | . | TRBJ2-1 | TRBV7-9 | CASSYSQGIYNEQFF | TGTGCCAGCAGCTATTCGCAGGGGATCTACAATGAGCAGTTCTTC
. | TRBD2 | TRBJ2-1 | TRBV10-3 | CAITDPQRGGLNEQFF | TGTGCCATCACTGACCCACAGCGGGGGGGCCTGAATGAGCAGTTCTTC
. | TRBD2 | TRBJ2-1 | TRBV11-3 | CASSTRTSGVHNEQFF | TGTGCCAGCAGCACCCGGACTAGCGGGGTCCACAATGAGCAGTTCTTC
. | . | TRBJ2-7 | TRBV7-6 | CASSLARAGLLYEQYF | TGTGCCAGCAGCTTAGCGCGGGCGGGCCTCCTTTACGAGCAGTACTTC
. | . | TRBJ2-5 | TRBV4-1 | CASSQGSLQEAQYF | TGCGCCAGCAGCCAAGGGAGCCTCCAAGAGGCCCAGTACTTC
. | . | TRBJ1-1 | TRBV28 | CASSFGPEAFF | TGTGCCAGCAGTTTCGGTCCTGAAGCTTTCTTT
. | . | TRBJ2-7 | TRBV9 | CASSVGDGYEQYF | TGTGCCAGCAGCGTAGGGGACGGATACGAGCAGTACTTC
. | . | TRBJ2-7 | TRBV28 | CASVRAGESYEQYF | TGTGCCAGCGTCCGGGCAGGCGAATCCTACGAGCAGTACTTC
few | TRBD1 | TRBJ1-5 | TRBV5-5 | CASSWTGSSNQPQHF | TGTGCCAGCAGCTGGACAGGAAGTAGCAATCAGCCCCAGCATTTT
. | TRBD1 | TRBJ2-3 | TRBV7-6 | CASSLDRASTDTQYF | TGTGCCAGCAGCTTGGACAGGGCTAGCACAGATACGCAGTATTTT
few | . | TRBJ2-1 | TRBV7-7 | CAIQQGNEQFF | TGTGCCATCCAGCAGGGCAATGAGCAGTTCTTC
. | . | TRBJ2-7 | TRBV5-6 | CASSLLRSNYEQYF | TGTGCCAGCAGCTTATTACGGAGCAACTACGAGCAGTACTTC
. | . | TRBJ1-6 | TRBV27 | CASSEGTGNSPLHF | TGTGCCAGCAGCGAAGGGACGGGGAATTCACCCCTCCACTTT
. | . | TRBJ2-7 | TRBV29-1 | CSVEDLGLGEQYF | TGCAGCGTTGAAGACCTAGGTTTGGGCGAGCAGTACTTC
. | TRBD1 | TRBJ1-2 | TRBV19 | CASEGRQGTNYGYTF | TGTGCCAGTGAGGGTCGACAGGGTACTAACTATGGCTACACCTTC
once | . | TRBJ2-7 | TRBV7-9 | CASSSPSADPSYEQYF | TGTGCCAGCAGCTCCCCAAGCGCGGATCCCTCCTACGAGCAGTACTTC
. | TRBD2 | TRBJ2-7 | TRBV9 | CASSVETSGAYEQYF | TGTGCCAGCAGCGTAGAAACTAGCGGGGCCTACGAGCAGTACTTC
. | . | TRBJ2-7 | TRBV5-6 | CASSLDFGGSYEQYF | TGTGCCAGCAGCTTGGACTTTGGGGGATCGTACGAGCAGTACTTC
. | TRBD2 | TRBJ2-1 | TRBV7-3 | CASHLWAGTTYNEQFF | TGTGCCAGCCACCTCTGGGCCGGGACTACCTACAATGAGCAGTTCTTC
medium-sized | . | TRBJ2-7 | TRBV27 | CATQTLGSYEQYF | TGTGCCACCCAAACGCTGGGATCCTACGAGCAGTACTTC
. | TRBD2 | TRBJ2-2 | TRBV7-9 | CASSPLRGGNTGELFF | TGTGCCAGCAGCCCCTTGCGGGGGGGGAACACCGGGGAGCTGTTTTTT
once | . | TRBJ2-1 | TRBV25-1 | CASRSNEQFF | TGTGCCAGCAGATCAAATGAGCAGTTCTTC
. | . | TRBJ1-2 | TRBV6-1 | CASSRSQGNYGYTF | TGTGCCAGCAGTCGGTCACAGGGAAACTATGGCTACACCTTC